The 5 T cell receptor beta chains presented below share a single source sample, sequenced in a study of long-term antiretroviral therapy in people with HIV. Researchers ran immunoSEQ v3.0 at survey level. Clones were read by immunoSEQ multiplex PCR, and TCRdb kept only the in-frame ones, dropping some. The top ten clones hold under 2.5% of a sample with 40,000 to 50,000 clones, approximately 94% of them seen once. The starting material was unsorted PBMCs, obtained roughly 9.4 years after starting antiretroviral therapy. These receptor sequences come from a man aged 25-45 years with HIV.

The chain is built from TRBV7-8 and TRBJ2-3; D remains unclear. The length of the CDR3 is 14 residues. Trimming removed 8 bases at V and 0 bases at J, with 12 bases between. Germline V CDR1 and CDR2: SGHVS, FQNEAQ. The DNA of the CDR3 is TGTGCCAGCCGAATAGGTAGAAGCACAGATACGCAGTATTTT. Its protein is CASRIGRSTDTQYF.

This chain connects TRBV4-1 to TRBJ2-7; unclear D gene. The CDR3 consists of 15 residues. Germline CDR1 is MGHRA and CDR2 is YSYEKL. V was shortened by 1 base and J by 2 bases, with 12 bases between the two germline ends. Here the CDR3 reads CASSQVDSPTYEQYV. CDR3 bases: TGCGCCAGCAGCCAAGTTGACTCCCCTACCTACGAGCAGTACGTC.

The chain employs TRBV6-6 and TRBJ1-4; tentative D call: TRBD1 (6 bases). The CDR3 covers 12 residues. Trimming pared 4 bases from V and 8 bases from J, leaving 8 bases between. Germline V gives CDR1 MNHNY, CDR2 SVGAGI (reference sequence). The CDR3 coding sequence is TGTGCCAGCAGTTCCCAGGGGGAAAAACTGTTTTTT. Its protein product is CASSSQGEKLFF.

The rearrangement uses TRBV7-9 and TRBJ2-1, with D perhaps matching TRBD2 (6 bases). Trimming took 3 bases from V and 1 from J, leaving 10 bases between them. This CDR3 is built from 15 residues. Germline V lookup: CDR1 SEHNR, CDR2 FQNEAQ (reference sequence). The CDR3 DNA reads TGTGCCAGCAGCTTCCAGGGAGGTTCCTACAATGAGCAGTTCTTC. This sequence encodes CASSFQGGSYNEQFF.

V and J are TRBV19 and TRBJ1-5; no clear D. CDR3 length: 15 residues. V was pared by 3 bases and J by 4 bases, with 13 bases between. Germline CDR1 and CDR2: LNHDA and SQIVND (reference sequence). This CDR3 reads CASSIEEKVNQPQHF. The DNA of the CDR3 is TGTGCCAGTAGTATCGAGGAGAAGGTTAATCAGCCCCAGCATTTT.